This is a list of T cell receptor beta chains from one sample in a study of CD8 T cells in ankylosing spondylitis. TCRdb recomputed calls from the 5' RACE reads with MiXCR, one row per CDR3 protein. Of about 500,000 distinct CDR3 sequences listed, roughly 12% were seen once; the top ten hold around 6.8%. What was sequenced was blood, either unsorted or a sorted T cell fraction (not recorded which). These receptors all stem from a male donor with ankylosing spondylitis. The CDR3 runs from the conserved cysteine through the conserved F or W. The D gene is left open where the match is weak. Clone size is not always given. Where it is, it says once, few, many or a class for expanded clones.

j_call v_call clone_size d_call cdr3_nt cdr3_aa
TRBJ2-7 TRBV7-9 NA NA TGTGCCAGCAGCTTAGTTTTTGGTGGGGGACTGCAGGACGAGCAGTACTTC CASSLVFGGGLQDEQYF
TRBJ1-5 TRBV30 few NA TGTGCCTGGAGTCGGGGCGAATATAGCAATCAGCCCCAGCATTTT CAWSRGEYSNQPQHF
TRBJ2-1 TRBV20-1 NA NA TGCAGTGCCCTAGACACGTGGGTTGATGAGCAGTTCTTC CSALDTWVDEQFF
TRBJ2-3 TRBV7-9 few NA TGTGCCAGCAGCTACCCGGTGGTTGCTAGCACAGATACGCAGTATTTT CASSYPVVASTDTQYF
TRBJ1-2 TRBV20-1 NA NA TGCAGTGCCCAAGGTTCCGAGGATGGCTACACCTTC CSAQGSEDGYTF
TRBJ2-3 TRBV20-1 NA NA TGCAGTGCTAGCGGGATGGGAGATACGCAGTATTTT CSASGMGDTQYF
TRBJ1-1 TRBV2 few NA TGTGCCAGCAGTGCAGGGGTCGGTCGCACTGAAGCTTTCTTT CASSAGVGRTEAFF
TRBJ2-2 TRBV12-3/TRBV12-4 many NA TGTGCCAGCAGTCCCTGGGACTCGCCCGGGGAGCTGTTTTTT CASSPWDSPGELFF
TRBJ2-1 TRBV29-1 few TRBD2 TGCAGCGCCCGCGGACTAGCAAGCAATGAGCAGTTCTTC CSARGLASNEQFF
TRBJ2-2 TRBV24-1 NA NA TGTGCCACCTCTATAGGACAAGCGAACACCGGGGAGCTGTTTTTT CATSIGQANTGELFF
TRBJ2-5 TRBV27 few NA TGTGCCAGCAGTGCGGACGGCGGGGCAATGGGGGAGACCCAGTACTTC CASSADGGAMGETQYF
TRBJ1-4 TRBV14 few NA TGTGCCAGCAGCCAAGGTCTTGTGGGGACTTCTAATGAAAAACTGTTTTTT CASSQGLVGTSNEKLFF
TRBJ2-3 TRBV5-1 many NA TGCGCCAGCAGCTTGGACAGACTCACAGATACGCAGTATTTT CASSLDRLTDTQYF
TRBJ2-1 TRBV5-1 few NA TGCGCCAGCAGCTTGGTTAGCGGAAGCTCCTACAATGAGCAGTTCTTC CASSLVSGSSYNEQFF
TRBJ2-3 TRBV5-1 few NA TGCGCCAGCAGCTTGGACGGCCCTCCAGATACGCAGTATTTT CASSLDGPPDTQYF
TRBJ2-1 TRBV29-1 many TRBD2 TGCAGCGCCCAGGGAGTAGCGGGTATTGAGCAGTTCTTC CSAQGVAGIEQFF
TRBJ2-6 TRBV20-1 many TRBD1 TGCAGTGCTAGCCGGGACAGGGTATTCGGGGCCAACGTCCTGACTTTC CSASRDRVFGANVLTF
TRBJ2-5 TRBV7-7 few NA TGTGCCAGCAGCCCAAGAGTTGGTGGCGGGGAGACCCAGTACTTC CASSPRVGGGETQYF
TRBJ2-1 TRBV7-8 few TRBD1 TGTGCCAGCAGCGGACAGGTTGAGCAGTTCTTC CASSGQVEQFF
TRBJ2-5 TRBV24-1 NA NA TGTGCCACCAGTGATTTTGGGACATCGGAGACCCAGTACTTC CATSDFGTSETQYF
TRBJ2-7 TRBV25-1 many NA TGTGCCAGCAGTGAATCGACAGGTTCCTACGAGCAGTACTTC CASSESTGSYEQYF
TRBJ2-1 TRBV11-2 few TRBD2 TGTGCCAGCAGCTTAGTACGGGAGGGGGATGAGCAGTTCTTC CASSLVREGDEQFF
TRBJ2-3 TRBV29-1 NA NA TGCAGCGTTGCCGGGACAACAGACACAGATACGCAGTATTTT CSVAGTTDTDTQYF
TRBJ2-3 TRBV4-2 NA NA TGTGCCAGCAGCCAAGAGGTAGCGCTTAGCACAGATACGCAGTATTTT CASSQEVALSTDTQYF
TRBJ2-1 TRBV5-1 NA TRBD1 TGCGCCAGCCCAAAGCACAGGGGGCGTAGAACGCCGATTCACAATGAGCAGTTCTTC CASPKHRGRRTPIHNEQFF
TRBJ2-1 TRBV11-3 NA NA TGTGCCAGCAGCTTATGGGGGGAGTACAATGAGCAGTTCTTC CASSLWGEYNEQFF
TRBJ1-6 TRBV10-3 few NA TGTGCCATCAGTGAAAAAGGGGATTCACCCCTCCACTTT CAISEKGDSPLHF
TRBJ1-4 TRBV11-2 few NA TGTGCCAGCAGCTTATCGTTACGGCCTTTTTTT CASSLSLRPFF
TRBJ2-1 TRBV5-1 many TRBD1 TGCGCCAGCAGCTTGGTGGGACAGGAAATCGATGAGCAGTTCTTC CASSLVGQEIDEQFF
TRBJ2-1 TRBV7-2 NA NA TGTGCCAGCAGCTTAGGCATCGCAGGAAACAATGAGCAGTTCTTC CASSLGIAGNNEQFF
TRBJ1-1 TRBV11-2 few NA TGTGCCAGCAGCCTAACAGACAAGAACACTGAAGCTTTCTTT CASSLTDKNTEAFF
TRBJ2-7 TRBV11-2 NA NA TGTGCCAGCAGCTTAGATGACAGATACTACGAGCAGTACTTC CASSLDDRYYEQYF
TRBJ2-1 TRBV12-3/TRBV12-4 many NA TGTGCCAGCAGTTTAGGTGGGATCGGTGAGCAGTTCTTC CASSLGGIGEQFF
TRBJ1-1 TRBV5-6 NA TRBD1 TGTGCCAGCATCCTAGGGGACAGGTTTGAAACTGAAGCTTTCTTT CASILGDRFETEAFF
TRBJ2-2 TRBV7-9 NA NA TGTGCCAGAGGGGGGGGAGCTGCGAACACCGGGGAGCTGTTTTTT CARGGGAANTGELFF
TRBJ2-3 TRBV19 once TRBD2 TGTGCCAGTAGTATACCCCGGACTAGCGGAGATACGCAGTATTTT CASSIPRTSGDTQYF
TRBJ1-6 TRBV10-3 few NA TGTGCCATCAGTGAGGGGACGGTCGATAATTCACCCCTCCACTTT CAISEGTVDNSPLHF
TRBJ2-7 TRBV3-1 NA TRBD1 TGTGCCACAGGGACAGGGGGCCCCTACGAGCAGTACTTC CATGTGGPYEQYF
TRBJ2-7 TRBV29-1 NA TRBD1 TGCAGCGTTGGCCGGGACAGGGCCTCCTACGAGCAGTACTTC CSVGRDRASYEQYF
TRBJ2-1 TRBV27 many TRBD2 TGTGCCAGCAGTCCTAGCGGGAGGGCCGGCTACAATGAGCAGTTCTTC CASSPSGRAGYNEQFF
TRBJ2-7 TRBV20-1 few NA TGCAGTGCTAGAGTCGCGGTAAGCTCCTACGAGCAGTACTTC CSARVAVSSYEQYF
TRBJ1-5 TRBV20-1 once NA TGCAGTGCTAGAGATCCCGCTAGCAATCAGCCCCAGCATTTT CSARDPASNQPQHF
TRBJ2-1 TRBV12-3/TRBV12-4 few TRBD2 TGTGCCAGCAGTTTAGGCGGGAGGGCCGGAAATGAGCAGTTCTTC CASSLGGRAGNEQFF
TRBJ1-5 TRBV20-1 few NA TGCAGTGCCCTAGTGGGGGATCAGCCCCAGCATTTT CSALVGDQPQHF
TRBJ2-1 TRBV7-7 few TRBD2 TGTGCCAGCAGCTCAAGTGGTAGCGGGAATGAGCAGTTCTTC CASSSSGSGNEQFF
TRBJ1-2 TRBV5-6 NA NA TGTGCCAGCAGCTGGAGTCAGGGGTATGGCTACACCTTC CASSWSQGYGYTF
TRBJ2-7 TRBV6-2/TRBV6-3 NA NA TGTGCCAGCAGTTATGACCTTAACCTCCTCCACGAGCAGTACTTC CASSYDLNLLHEQYF
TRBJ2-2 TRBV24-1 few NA TGTGCCACCAGTTGGCCGAACACCGGGGAGCTGTTTTTT CATSWPNTGELFF